The following is a TCR beta chain sequence with its context. This entry is derived from a study of blood T cell repertoires in COVID-19. Study background: Material from acute and convalescent COVID-19 was sourced from the United States, Italy and Spain. T cells, B-cell-depleted T cells, or PBMCs provided the cDNA or gDNA that served as material.

V was clipped by 0 bases and J by 1 base, with 7 bases between them. CDR1 and CDR2 (germline): SGDLS, YYNGEE. This CDR3 contains 14 residues. Authors' data handling: The authors estimated nucleated cell counts from reference gene primer amplification. Here immunoSEQ multiplex PCR was the method, and the copy in TCRdb shows in-frame clones only, minus some. The V and J calls and clone size are taken from that table; D and trimming were inferred from the DNA. The data hold approximately 150,000 clones, with 88% observed a single time. The sequenced sample consisted of peripheral blood. The chain employs TRBV9 and TRBJ1-1; no clear D gene. This receptor was obtained from a human donor in a cohort sampled during active COVID-19. The CDR3 loop reads CASSVARENTEAFF. The DNA for the CDR3 is TGTGCCAGCAGCGTAGCACGCGAGAACACTGAAGCTTTCTTT.